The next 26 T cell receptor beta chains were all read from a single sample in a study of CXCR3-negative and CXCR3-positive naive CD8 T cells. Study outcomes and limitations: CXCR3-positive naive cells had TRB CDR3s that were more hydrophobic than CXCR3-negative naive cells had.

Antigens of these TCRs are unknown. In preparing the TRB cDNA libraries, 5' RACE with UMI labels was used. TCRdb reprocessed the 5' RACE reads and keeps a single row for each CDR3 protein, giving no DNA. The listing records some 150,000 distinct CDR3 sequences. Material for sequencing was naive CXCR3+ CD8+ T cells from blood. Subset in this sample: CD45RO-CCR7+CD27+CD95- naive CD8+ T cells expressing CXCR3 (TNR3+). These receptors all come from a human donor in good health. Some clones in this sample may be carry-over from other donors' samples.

CDR3 residues: CANPKDKRETQYF. The gene calls are TRBV5-1 and TRBJ2-5; the TRBD1 assignment by TCRdb is unverifiable without DNA. Germline CDR1 is SGHRS and CDR2 is YFSETQ. CDR3 length: 13 amino acids.

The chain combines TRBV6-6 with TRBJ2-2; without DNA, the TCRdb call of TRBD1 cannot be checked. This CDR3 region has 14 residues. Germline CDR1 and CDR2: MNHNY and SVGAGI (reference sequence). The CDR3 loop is CASRKTGTTGELFF.

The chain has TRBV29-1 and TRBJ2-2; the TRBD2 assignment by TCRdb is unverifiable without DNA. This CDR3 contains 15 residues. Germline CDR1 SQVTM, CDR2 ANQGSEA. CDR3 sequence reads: CSVFGLAGWGGELFF.

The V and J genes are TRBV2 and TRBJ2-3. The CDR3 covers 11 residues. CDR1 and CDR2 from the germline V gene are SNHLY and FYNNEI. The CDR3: CASKVADTQYF. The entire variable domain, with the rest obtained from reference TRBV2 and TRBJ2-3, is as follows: EPEVTQTPSHQVTQMGQEVILRCVPISNHLYFYWYRQILGQKVEFLVSFYNNEISEKSEIFDDQFSVERPDGSNFTLKIRSTKLEDSAMYFCASKVADTQYFGPGTRLTVL.

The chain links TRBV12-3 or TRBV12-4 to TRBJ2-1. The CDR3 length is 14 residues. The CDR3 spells CASSWDHPYNEQFF.

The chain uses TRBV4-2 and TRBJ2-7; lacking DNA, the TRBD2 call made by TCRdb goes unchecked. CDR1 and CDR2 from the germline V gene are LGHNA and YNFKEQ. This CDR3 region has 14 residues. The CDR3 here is CASSPRDSGYEQYF.

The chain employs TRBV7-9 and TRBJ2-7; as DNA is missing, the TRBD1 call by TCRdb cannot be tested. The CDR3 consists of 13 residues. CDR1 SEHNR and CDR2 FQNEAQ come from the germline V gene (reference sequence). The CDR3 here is CASRPDRTYEQYF.

The CDR3 here is CASSKRNEQYF. V is TRBV21-1 and J is TRBJ2-7. TRBV21-1 is a pseudogene segment. The length of the CDR3 is 11 residues.

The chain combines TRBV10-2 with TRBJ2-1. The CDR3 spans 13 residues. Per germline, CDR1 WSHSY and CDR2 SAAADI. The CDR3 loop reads CASSAASYNEQFF.

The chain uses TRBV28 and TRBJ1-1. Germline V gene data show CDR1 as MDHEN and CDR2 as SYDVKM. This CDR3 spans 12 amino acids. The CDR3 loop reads CASSLQSTEAFF.

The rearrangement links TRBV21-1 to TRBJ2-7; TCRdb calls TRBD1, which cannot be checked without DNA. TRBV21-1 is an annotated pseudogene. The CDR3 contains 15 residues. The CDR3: CASSKPQGKSYEQYF.

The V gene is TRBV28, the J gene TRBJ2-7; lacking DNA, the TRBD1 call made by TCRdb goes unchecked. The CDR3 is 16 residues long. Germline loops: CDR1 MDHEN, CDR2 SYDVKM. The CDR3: CASSPPITGAGDEQYF.

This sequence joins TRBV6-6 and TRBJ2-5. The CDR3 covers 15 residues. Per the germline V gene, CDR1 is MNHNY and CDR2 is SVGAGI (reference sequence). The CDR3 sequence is CASSYTDWFQETQYF.

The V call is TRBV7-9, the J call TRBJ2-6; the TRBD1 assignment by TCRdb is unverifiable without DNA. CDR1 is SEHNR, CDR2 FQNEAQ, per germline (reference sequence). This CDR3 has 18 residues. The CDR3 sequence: CASSRDRSALSGANVLTF.

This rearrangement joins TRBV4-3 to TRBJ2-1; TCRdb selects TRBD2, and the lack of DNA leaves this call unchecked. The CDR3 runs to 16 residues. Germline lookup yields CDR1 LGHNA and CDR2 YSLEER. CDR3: CASSPHGAGGPDEQFF.

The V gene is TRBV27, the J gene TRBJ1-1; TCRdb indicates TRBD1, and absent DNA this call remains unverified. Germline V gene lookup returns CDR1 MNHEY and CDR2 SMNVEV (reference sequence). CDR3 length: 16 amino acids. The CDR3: CASSLWAGTPNTEAFF.

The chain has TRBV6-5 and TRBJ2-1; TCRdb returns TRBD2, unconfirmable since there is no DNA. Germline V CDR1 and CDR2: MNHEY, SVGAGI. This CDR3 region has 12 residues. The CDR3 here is CASRPAGNEQFF.

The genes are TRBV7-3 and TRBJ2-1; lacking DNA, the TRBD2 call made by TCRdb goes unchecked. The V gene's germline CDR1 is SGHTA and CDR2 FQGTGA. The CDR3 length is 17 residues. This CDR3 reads CASSGGGVVVPYNEQFF. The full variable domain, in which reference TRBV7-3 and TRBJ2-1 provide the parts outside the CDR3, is GAGVSQTPSNKVTEKGKYVELRCDPISGHTALYWYRQSLGQGPEFLIYFQGTGAADDSGLPNDRFFAVRPEGSVSTLKIQRTERGDSAVYLCASSGGGVVVPYNEQFFGPGTRLTVL.

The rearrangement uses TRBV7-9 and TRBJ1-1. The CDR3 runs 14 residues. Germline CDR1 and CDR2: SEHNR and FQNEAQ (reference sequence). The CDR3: CASSLPGMGTEAFF.

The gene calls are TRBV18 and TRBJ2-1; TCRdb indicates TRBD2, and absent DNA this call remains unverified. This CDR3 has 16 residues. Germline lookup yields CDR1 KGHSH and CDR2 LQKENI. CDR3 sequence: CASSLSGPYSYNEQFF.

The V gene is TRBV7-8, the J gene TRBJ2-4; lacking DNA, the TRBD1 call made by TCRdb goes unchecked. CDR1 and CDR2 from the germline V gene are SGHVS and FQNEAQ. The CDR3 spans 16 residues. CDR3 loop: CASSLARGLSENIQYF.

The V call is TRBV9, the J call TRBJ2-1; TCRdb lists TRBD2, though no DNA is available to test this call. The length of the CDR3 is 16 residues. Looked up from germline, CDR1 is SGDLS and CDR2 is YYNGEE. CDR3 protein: CASSVESGGSYNEQFF.

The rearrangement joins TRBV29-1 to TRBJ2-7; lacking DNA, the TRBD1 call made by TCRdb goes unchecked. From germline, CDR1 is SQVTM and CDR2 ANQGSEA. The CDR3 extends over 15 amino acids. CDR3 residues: CSVETGQGTAYEQYF.

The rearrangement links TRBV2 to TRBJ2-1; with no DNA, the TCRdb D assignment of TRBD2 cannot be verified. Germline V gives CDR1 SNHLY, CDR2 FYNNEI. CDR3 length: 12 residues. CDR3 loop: CATEGIYNEQFF.

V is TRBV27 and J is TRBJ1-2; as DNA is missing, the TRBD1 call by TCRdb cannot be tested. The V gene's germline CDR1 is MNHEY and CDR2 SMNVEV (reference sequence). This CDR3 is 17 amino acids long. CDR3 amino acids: CASSFGVSHPSPRGYTF.

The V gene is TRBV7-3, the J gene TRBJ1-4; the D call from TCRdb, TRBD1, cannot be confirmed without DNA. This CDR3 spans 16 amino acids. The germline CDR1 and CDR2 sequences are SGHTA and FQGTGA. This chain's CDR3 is CASSFGTGGADEKLFF.